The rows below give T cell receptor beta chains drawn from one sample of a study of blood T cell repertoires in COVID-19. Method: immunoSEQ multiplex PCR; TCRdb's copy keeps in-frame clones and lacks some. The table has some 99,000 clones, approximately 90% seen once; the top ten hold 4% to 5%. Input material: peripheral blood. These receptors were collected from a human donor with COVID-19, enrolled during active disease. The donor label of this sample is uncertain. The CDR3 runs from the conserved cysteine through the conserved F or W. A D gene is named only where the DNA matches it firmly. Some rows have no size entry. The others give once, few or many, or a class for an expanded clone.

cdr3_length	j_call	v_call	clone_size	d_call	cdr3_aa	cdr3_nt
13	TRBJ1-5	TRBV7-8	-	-	CASSLGGFQPQHF	TGTGCCAGCAGCTTGGGCGGGTTTCAGCCCCAGCATTTT
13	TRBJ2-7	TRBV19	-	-	CASSTSSSYEQYF	TGTGCCAGTAGTACCTCCAGCTCCTACGAGCAGTACTTC
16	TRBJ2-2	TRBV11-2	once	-	CASSLVYPGNTGELFF	TGTGCCAGCAGCTTAGTTTATCCGGGGAACACCGGGGAGCTGTTTTTT
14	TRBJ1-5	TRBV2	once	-	CASSYREVGQPQHF	TGTGCCAGCAGTTACAGGGAAGTAGGGCAGCCCCAGCATTTT
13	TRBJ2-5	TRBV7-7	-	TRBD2	CASSLPGRGTQYF	TGTGCTAGCAGCCTCCCCGGGAGGGGGACCCAGTACTTC
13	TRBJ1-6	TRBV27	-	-	CASSGQGNSPLHF	TGTGCCAGCAGTGGGCAGGGTAATTCACCCCTCCACTTT
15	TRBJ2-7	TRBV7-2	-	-	CASSLASTVSYEQYF	TGTGCCAGCAGCTTAGCCTCGACAGTTTCCTACGAGCAGTACTTC
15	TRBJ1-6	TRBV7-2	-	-	CASTPPQLYNSPLHF	TGTGCCAGCACCCCCCCACAGCTATATAATTCACCCCTCCACTTT
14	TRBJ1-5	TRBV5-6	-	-	CASSLAGVFQPQHF	TGTGCCAGCAGCTTGGCCGGGGTTTTTCAGCCCCAGCATTTT
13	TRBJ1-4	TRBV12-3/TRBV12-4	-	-	CASSSPETGRLFF	TGTGCCAGCAGTTCGCCGGAGACGGGAAGACTGTTTTTT
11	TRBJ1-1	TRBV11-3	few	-	CASSLRGEAFF	TGTGCCAGCAGCTTAAGGGGTGAAGCTTTCTTT
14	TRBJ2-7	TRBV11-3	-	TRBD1	CASSPRDRDYEQYF	TGTGCCAGCAGCCCCCGGGACAGGGACTACGAGCAGTACTTC
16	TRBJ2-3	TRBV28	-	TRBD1	CATRAMDRGRADTQYF	TGTGCCACCCGTGCCATGGACAGGGGGCGGGCAGATACGCAGTATTTT
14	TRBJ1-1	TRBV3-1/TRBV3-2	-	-	CASSPSGGGSEAFF	TGTGCCAGCAGCCCCTCCGGGGGTGGGTCTGAAGCTTTCTTT
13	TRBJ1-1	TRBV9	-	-	CASSEQLGREAFF	TGTGCCAGCAGCGAACAACTTGGGCGTGAAGCTTTCTTT
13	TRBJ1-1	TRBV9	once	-	CASSVRDRTEAFF	TGTGCCAGCAGCGTAAGAGACAGAACTGAAGCTTTCTTT
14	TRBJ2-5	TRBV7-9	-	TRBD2	CASSLEAGARTQYF	TGTGCCAGCAGCTTAGAAGCGGGGGCCCGGACCCAGTACTTC
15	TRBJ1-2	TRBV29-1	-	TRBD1	CSGSGTGTSNYGYTF	TGCAGCGGTTCCGGGACAGGGACCTCTAACTATGGCTACACCTTC
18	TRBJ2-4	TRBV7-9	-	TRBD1	CASSPAWTGGGGKNIQYF	TGTGCCAGCAGCCCCGCCTGGACAGGGGGCGGTGGCAAAAACATTCAGTACTTC
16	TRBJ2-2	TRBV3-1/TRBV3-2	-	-	CASSHNRKLNTGELFF	TGTGCCAGCAGCCACAACAGGAAATTGAACACCGGGGAGCTGTTTTTT
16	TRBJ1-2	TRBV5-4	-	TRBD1	CASSHLPGQGDYGYTF	TGTGCCAGCAGCCACCTCCCGGGACAGGGAGACTATGGCTACACCTTC
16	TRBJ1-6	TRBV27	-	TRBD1	CASSLRWTGANSPLHF	TGTGCCAGCAGTTTAAGGTGGACAGGGGCTAATTCACCCCTCCACTTT
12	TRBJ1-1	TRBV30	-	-	CAWSAIQGTAFF	TGTGCCTGGAGTGCAATACAGGGTACGGCTTTCTTT
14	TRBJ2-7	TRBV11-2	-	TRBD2	CASSFSGETYEQYF	TGTGCCAGCAGCTTTAGCGGGGAGACCTACGAGCAGTACTTC
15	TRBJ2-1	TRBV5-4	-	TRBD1	CASSPGQGSYNEQFF	TGTGCCAGCAGCCCTGGACAGGGGTCCTACAATGAGCAGTTCTTC
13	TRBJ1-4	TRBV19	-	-	CASSREGNEKLFF	TGTGCCAGTAGTCGGGAGGGTAATGAAAAACTGTTTTTT
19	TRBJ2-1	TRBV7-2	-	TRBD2	CASSPRGGGAEGRYNEQFF	TGTGCCAGCAGCCCCAGGGGCGGGGGGGCAGAAGGGCGCTACAATGAGCAGTTCTTC
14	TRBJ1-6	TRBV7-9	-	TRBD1	CASRYGTAYSPLHF	TGTGCCAGCAGGTACGGGACAGCTTATTCACCCCTCCACTTT
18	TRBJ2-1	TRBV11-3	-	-	CASSSRTTPRPFSNEQFF	TGTGCCAGCAGCTCCAGGACAACCCCAAGGCCCTTTAGCAATGAGCAGTTCTTC